This T cell receptor beta chain emerged from a study of technical replicates of blood from a few donors. Libraries were prepared by immunoSEQ multiplex PCR; TCRdb keeps only in-frame clonotypes and omits some of them. The profile shows 60,000 to 90,000 clones, around 97% of them singletons. V shed 4 bases and J 1 base; nucleotides not matched to a gene: 5. CDR1 is SGHRS and CDR2 is YFSETQ in the germline V gene. This CDR3 contains 14 residues. The sample consisted of T cells isolated from PBMCs. This chain connects TRBV5-1 to TRBJ2-7; the match to TRBD1 covers 7 bases. The source of this sequence is a human donor in good health. The CDR3 DNA reads as TGCGCCAGCAGCGCCGGGGACAGATCCTACGAGCAGTACTTC. Protein product: CASSAGDRSYEQYF.